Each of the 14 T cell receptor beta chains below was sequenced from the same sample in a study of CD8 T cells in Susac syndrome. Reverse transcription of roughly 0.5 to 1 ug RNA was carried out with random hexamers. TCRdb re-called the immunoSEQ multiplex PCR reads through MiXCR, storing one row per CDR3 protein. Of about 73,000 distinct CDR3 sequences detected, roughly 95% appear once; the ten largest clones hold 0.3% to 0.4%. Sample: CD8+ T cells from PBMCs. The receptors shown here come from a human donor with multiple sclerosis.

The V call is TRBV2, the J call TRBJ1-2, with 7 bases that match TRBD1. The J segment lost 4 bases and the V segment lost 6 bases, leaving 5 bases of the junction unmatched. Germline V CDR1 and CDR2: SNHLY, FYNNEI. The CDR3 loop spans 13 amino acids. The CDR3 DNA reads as TGTGCCAGCAGGTCCGGGACAGCCTATGGCTACACCTTC. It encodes CASRSGTAYGYTF. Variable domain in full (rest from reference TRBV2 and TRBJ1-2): EPEVTQTPSHQVTQMGQEVILRCVPISNHLYFYWYRQILGQKVEFLVSFYNNEISEKSEIFDDQFSVERPDGSNFTLKIRSTKLEDSAMYFCASRSGTAYGYTFGSGTRLTVV.

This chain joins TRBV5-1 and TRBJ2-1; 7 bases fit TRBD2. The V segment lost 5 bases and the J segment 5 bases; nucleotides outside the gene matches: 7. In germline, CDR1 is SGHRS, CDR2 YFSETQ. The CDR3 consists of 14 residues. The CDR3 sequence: CASRGSGLNNEQFF. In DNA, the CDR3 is TGCGCCAGCAGGGGTAGCGGGCTTAACAATGAGCAGTTCTTC.

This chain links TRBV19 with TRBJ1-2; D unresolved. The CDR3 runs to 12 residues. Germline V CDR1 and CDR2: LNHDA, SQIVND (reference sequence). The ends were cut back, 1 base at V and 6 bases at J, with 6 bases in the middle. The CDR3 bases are TGTGCCAGTAGTATAGGAGGTGATGGCTACACCTTC. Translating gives CASSIGGDGYTF.

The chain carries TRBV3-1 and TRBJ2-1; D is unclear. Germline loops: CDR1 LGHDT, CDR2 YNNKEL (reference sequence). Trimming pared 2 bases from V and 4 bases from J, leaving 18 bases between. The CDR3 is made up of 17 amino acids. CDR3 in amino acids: CASSQTPYSLLYNEQFF. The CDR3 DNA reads TGTGCCAGCAGCCAAACCCCCTATTCGCTCCTATACAATGAGCAGTTCTTC.

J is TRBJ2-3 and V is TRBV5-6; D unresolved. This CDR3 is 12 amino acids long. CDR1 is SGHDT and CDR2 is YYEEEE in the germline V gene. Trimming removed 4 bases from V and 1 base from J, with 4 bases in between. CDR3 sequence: CASSDGTDTQYF. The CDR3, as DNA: TGTGCCAGCAGCGACGGCACAGATACGCAGTATTTT. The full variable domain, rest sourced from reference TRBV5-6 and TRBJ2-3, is DAGVTQSPTHLIKTRGQQVTLRCSPKSGHDTVSWYQQALGQGPQFIFQYYEEEERQRGNFPDRFSGHQFPNYSSELNVNALLLGDSALYLCASSDGTDTQYFGPGTRLTVL.

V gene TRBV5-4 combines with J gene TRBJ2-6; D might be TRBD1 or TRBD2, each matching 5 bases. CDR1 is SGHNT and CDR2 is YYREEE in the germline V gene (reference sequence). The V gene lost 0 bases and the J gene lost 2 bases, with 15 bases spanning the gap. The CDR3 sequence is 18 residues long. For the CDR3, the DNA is TGTGCCAGCAGCTTGGAAGGTCCCGAGGGGCCTGGGGCCAACGTCCTGACTTTC. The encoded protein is CASSLEGPEGPGANVLTF.

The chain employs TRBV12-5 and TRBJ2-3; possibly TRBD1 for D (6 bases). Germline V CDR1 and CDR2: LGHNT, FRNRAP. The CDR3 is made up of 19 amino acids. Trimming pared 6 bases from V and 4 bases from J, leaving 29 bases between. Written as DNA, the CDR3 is TGTGCTAGTGGCAGATCTCTACAGGGTGACTCCAGAGTGGCAGATACGCAGTATTTT. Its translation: CASGRSLQGDSRVADTQYF. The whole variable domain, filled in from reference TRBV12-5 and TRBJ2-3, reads DARVTQTPRHKVTEMGQEVTMRCQPILGHNTVFWYRQTMMQGLELLAYFRNRAPLDDSGMPKDRFSAEMPDATLATLKIQPSEPRDSAVYFCASGRSLQGDSRVADTQYFGPGTRLTVL.

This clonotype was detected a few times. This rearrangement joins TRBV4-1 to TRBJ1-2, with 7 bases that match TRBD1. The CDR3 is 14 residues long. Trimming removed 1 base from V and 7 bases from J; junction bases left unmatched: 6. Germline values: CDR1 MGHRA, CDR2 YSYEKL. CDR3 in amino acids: CASSQVQGEGGYTF. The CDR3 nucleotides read TGCGCCAGCAGCCAAGTCCAGGGGGAGGGTGGCTACACCTTC.

For the CDR3, the DNA is TGTGCCAGTAGGGGCACCTTCTATGGCTACACCTTC. This translates into CASRGTFYGYTF. The J gene is TRBJ1-2, the V gene TRBV19; no reliable D call. Germline assignment: CDR1 LNHDA and CDR2 SQIVND (reference sequence). The length of the CDR3 is 12 residues. V lost 6 bases to trimming and J lost 4 bases, with 9 bases between them. Together with reference TRBV19 and TRBJ1-2, the CDR3 gives the full variable domain: DGGITQSPKYLFRKEGQNVTLSCEQNLNHDAMYWYRQDPGQGLRLIYYSQIVNDFQKGDIAEGYSVSREKKESFPLTVTSAQKNPTAFYLCASRGTFYGYTFGSGTRLTVV.

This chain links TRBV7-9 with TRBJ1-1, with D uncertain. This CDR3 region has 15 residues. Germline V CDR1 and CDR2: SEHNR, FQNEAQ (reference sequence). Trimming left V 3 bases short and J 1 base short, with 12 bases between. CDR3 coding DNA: TGTGCCAGCAGCTTCAAGGAACACCCGAACACTGAAGCTTTCTTT. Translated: CASSFKEHPNTEAFF. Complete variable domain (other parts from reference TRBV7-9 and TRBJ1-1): DTGVSQNPRHKITKRGQNVTFRCDPISEHNRLYWYRQTLGQGPEFLTYFQNEAQLEKSRLLSDRFSAERPKGSFSTLEIQRTEQGDSAMYLCASSFKEHPNTEAFFGQGTRLTVV.

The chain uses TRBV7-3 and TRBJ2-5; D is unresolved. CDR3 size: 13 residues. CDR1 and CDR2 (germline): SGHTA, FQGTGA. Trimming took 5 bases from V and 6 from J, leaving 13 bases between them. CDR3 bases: TGTGCCAGCAGCCTCCCCGTGGATCAGACCCAGTACTTC. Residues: CASSLPVDQTQYF.

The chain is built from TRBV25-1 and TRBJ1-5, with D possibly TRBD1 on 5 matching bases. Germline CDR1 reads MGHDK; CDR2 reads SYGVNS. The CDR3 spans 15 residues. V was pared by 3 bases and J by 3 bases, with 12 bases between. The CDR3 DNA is TGTGCCAGCAGTGAGTGGGGGGAACACAATCAGCCCCAGCATTTT. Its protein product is CASSEWGEHNQPQHF.

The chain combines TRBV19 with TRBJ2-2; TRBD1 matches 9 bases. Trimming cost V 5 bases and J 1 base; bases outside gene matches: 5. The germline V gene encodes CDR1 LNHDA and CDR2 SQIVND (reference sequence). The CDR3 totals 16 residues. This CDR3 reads CASSPPDRGNTGELFF. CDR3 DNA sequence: TGTGCCAGTAGTCCCCCGGACAGGGGGAACACCGGGGAGCTGTTTTTT.

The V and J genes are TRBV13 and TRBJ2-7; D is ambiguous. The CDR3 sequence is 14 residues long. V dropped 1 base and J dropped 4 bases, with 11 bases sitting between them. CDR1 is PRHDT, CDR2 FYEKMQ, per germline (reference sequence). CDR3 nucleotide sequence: TGTGCCAGCAGCTTAGAGCGCCGGCGATACGAGCAGTACTTC. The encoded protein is CASSLERRRYEQYF.